Shown below are 6 T cell receptor beta chains from a single sample sequenced in a study of blood T cell repertoires in COVID-19. Using immunoSEQ multiplex PCR, the repertoire was profiled, and TCRdb retains in-frame clones only, with some absent. Here the sample spans some 250,000 clones, roughly 90% being singletons. Sequenced input: peripheral blood. Every receptor here comes from a woman in her thirties with acute or convalescent COVID-19.

J is TRBJ2-5 and V is TRBV4-1, with 8 bases matching TRBD2. The V gene's germline CDR1 is MGHRA and CDR2 YSYEKL. This CDR3 comprises 18 residues. Trimming cost V 0 bases and J 4 bases; bases outside gene matches: 13. Here the CDR3 reads CASSQELSRGRFSETQYF. The CDR3 DNA reads as TGCGCCAGCAGCCAAGAGTTGTCGCGCGGGAGGTTTTCAGAGACCCAGTACTTC.

The gene calls are TRBV3-1 (or the pseudogene TRBV3-2) and TRBJ2-5, with D uncertain. CDR3 length equals 15 residues. Germline-derived CDR1 and CDR2 are LGHDT and YNNKEL (reference sequence). Between the trimmed V and J ends, which lost 3 bases and 1 base, there was a span of 12 bases. The CDR3 DNA reads TGTGCCAGCAGCCAGAGGCAGTTAGTCCAAGAGACCCAGTACTTC. Protein: CASSQRQLVQETQYF.

The V call is TRBV24-1, the J call TRBJ2-5, with 13 bases matching TRBD2. V lost 4 bases and J lost 2; bases outside the gene matches: 9. Germline values: CDR1 KGHDR, CDR2 SFDVKD. The CDR3 length is 18 residues. This chain's CDR3 is CATSDPLGLAGDQETQYF. The CDR3 nucleotides are TGTGCCACCAGTGACCCCCTCGGACTAGCGGGAGATCAAGAGACCCAGTACTTC.

A few counts support this clone. The genes are TRBV29-1 and TRBJ1-5, with 7 bases matching TRBD1. Trimming at V came to 6 bases and at J to 2 bases, leaving 7 bases not matched to a gene. This CDR3 region has 14 residues. In germline, CDR1 is SQVTM, CDR2 ANQGSEA. The CDR3 DNA sequence: TGCAGCGTCAAGAACACAGGGGGCAATCAGCCCCAGCATTTT. Its translation: CSVKNTGGNQPQHF.

The rearrangement joins TRBV7-9 to TRBJ2-7, with 8 bases fitting TRBD1. The trim removed 5 bases at V and 2 bases at J, leaving 20 bases unmatched. Germline CDR1 and CDR2: SEHNR and FQNEAQ (reference sequence). The CDR3 totals 19 residues. The CDR3 DNA reads TGTGCCAGCAGCCCAGGGGGCCCCGGGATAGTCCACCGAGCCTACGAGCAGTACTTC. This sequence encodes CASSPGGPGIVHRAYEQYF.

In its sample, this clone was seen once. The J gene is TRBJ2-5, the V gene TRBV5-1; 8 bases fit TRBD2. The CDR3 totals 14 residues. Germline V gives CDR1 SGHRS, CDR2 YFSETQ. V gave up 2 bases and J gave up 5 bases; unmatched junction bases: 5. CDR3 nucleotide sequence: TGCGCCAGCAGCTTAAGCGGGAGTGTGGAGACCCAGTACTTC. The encoded protein is CASSLSGSVETQYF.